The next 13 T cell receptor beta chains were all read from a single sample in a study of blood T cell repertoires in COVID-19 (dated by TCRdb to 2020 to 2021). Receptor amplification or capture employed the immunoSEQ multiplex PCR assay. In its TCRdb copy, this immuneACCESS table keeps in-frame sequences only and misses some clones. Where compared with another copy, unresolved V genes explain less than half of these, and the others have no known cause. This sample is represented by roughly 290,000 clones; over 75% of them were singletons. The ten largest clones take up roughly 0.87% of the sample. What was sequenced was peripheral blood. Receptors were obtained from a human donor with COVID-19, enrolled during active disease. The donor label of this sample is uncertain.

J is TRBJ2-3 and V is TRBV15; 11 positions agree with TRBD2. Germline-derived CDR1 and CDR2 are LNHNV and YYDKDF (reference sequence). This CDR3 contains 16 residues. V dropped 1 base and J dropped 1; count of bases not matched to a gene: 1. The CDR3 sequence is CATSRAGLAGTDTQYF. In DNA form, the CDR3 reads TGTGCCACCAGCAGAGCGGGACTAGCGGGCACAGATACGCAGTATTTT.

This chain links TRBV4-2 with TRBJ1-2; D is unclear. The CDR3 consists of 16 residues. Trimming took off 0 bases at V and 4 bases at J, with 15 bases between the two ends. Germline assignment: CDR1 LGHNA and CDR2 YNFKEQ. CDR3 in DNA: TGTGCCAGCAGCCAAGACTGGAGCGCCCCAGCCTATGGCTACACCTTC. As protein: CASSQDWSAPAYGYTF.

This clone occurred once. This chain connects TRBV9 to TRBJ1-1; D is perhaps TRBD1 (6 bases). The CDR3 has 16 amino acids. CDR1 and CDR2 from the germline V gene are SGDLS and YYNGEE. V lost 3 bases and J 1 base, leaving 16 bases between the germline ends. In nucleotides, the CDR3 is TGTGCCAGCAGCGCAGGCAGCGGGACAAGGAACACTGAAGCTTTCTTT. Translating gives CASSAGSGTRNTEAFF.

V gene TRBV6-5 combines with J gene TRBJ2-5; a weak D match, TRBD1 (6 bases). This CDR3 region has 12 residues. Germline CDR1 is MNHEY and CDR2 is SVGAGI. The V end was cut by 10 bases, the J end by 4 bases, with 13 bases between. CDR3 sequence reads: CATETGGETQYF. The CDR3 DNA reads TGTGCCACCGAGACAGGAGGAGAGACCCAGTACTTC.

This chain joins TRBV28 and TRBJ1-2; D gene ambiguous. V was trimmed by 5 bases and J by 5 bases, leaving 6 bases between them. The CDR3 sequence is 11 residues long. Germline V gene lookup returns CDR1 MDHEN and CDR2 SYDVKM. The CDR3 region has the DNA TGTGCCAGCAGTCAGAATTATGGCTACACCTTC. It encodes CASSQNYGYTF.

The chain uses TRBV3-1 (or the pseudogene TRBV3-2) and TRBJ2-1, with 8 bases that match TRBD2. Germline trimming cut 1 base from V and 4 bases from J; bases unmatched to any gene: 9. The CDR3 has 17 residues. Germline CDR1 is LGHDT and CDR2 is YNNKEL (reference sequence). CDR3 DNA sequence: TGTGCCAGCAGCCAAGGGATTCTAGCGGGCCTATACAATGAGCAGTTCTTC. It specifies CASSQGILAGLYNEQFF.

The DNA for the CDR3 is TGTGCCAGCAGTTTCAGGGAGGCCAAAGCTTTCTTT. It translates to CASSFREAKAFF. The chain joins TRBV28 to TRBJ1-1, with D perhaps TRBD1 (5 bases). The CDR3 has 12 residues. CDR1 MDHEN and CDR2 SYDVKM come from the germline V gene. Trimming shortened V by 3 bases and J by 9 bases, and 11 bases separated the two germline ends.

The rearrangement uses TRBV7-2 and TRBJ2-7; 12 positions match TRBD1. This CDR3 spans 15 amino acids. V gave up 1 base and J gave up 6 bases; unmatched junction bases: 4. Per germline, CDR1 SGHTA and CDR2 FQGNSA. CDR3 coding DNA: TGTGCCAGCAGCTTAGGGGGGGACAGGGGGCGCGAGCAGTACTTC. This gives the protein CASSLGGDRGREQYF.

This clone was seen just once. The V call is TRBV6-5, the J call TRBJ1-5; 7 bases align to TRBD1. Germline CDR1 and CDR2: MNHEY and SVGAGI. The CDR3 is 15 amino acids. Germline trimming cut 6 bases from V and 12 bases from J; bases unmatched to any gene: 17. CDR3 residues: CASSAGTDFRQGQHF. The CDR3 DNA sequence: TGTGCCAGCAGCGCCGGGACAGATTTTCGTCAGGGCCAGCATTTT.

This clone was observed a handful of times. The chain joins TRBV6-6 to TRBJ2-6, with 11 bases that match TRBD1. CDR3 size: 16 residues. Germline lookup yields CDR1 MNHNY and CDR2 SVGAGI (reference sequence). For the CDR3, the DNA is TGTGCGAGCGGGGACAGGGGGTCGTCTGGGGCCAACGTCCTGACTTTC. It is translated as CASGDRGSSGANVLTF.

This clone was detected only once. This chain uses TRBV25-1 with TRBJ1-4; no firm D call. The germline V gene encodes CDR1 MGHDK and CDR2 SYGVNS. V was shortened by 4 bases and J by 0 bases, with 6 bases between the two germline ends. There are 14 residues in the CDR3. For the CDR3, the DNA is TGTGCCAGCAGTGGGCGGGCAACTAATGAAAAACTGTTTTTT. This encodes CASSGRATNEKLFF.

The count of this clone is one. J is TRBJ2-7 and V is TRBV6-2 or TRBV6-3; possible D gene TRBD1, 6 bases. This CDR3 has 17 residues. The germline V gene has CDR1 MNHEY and CDR2 SVGEGT. The V gene lost 2 bases and the J gene lost 4 bases, with 21 bases spanning the gap. CDR3 sequence (DNA): TGTGCCAGCAGTTACCCCCGGGACACCCCTTCCTCGTACGAGCAGTACTTC. Translating it yields CASSYPRDTPSSYEQYF.

This clone turned up a few times. The gene calls are TRBV3-1 (or the pseudogene TRBV3-2) and TRBJ1-1, with D perhaps TRBD1 (6 bases). Trimming shortened V by 3 bases and J by 5 bases, and 10 bases separated the two germline ends. CDR3 length: 13 amino acids. Germline V gene data show CDR1 as LGHDT and CDR2 as YNNKEL (reference sequence). In DNA, the CDR3 is TGTGCCAGCAGCCAGGGTAGGGGGACTGAAGCTTTCTTT. The encoded protein is CASSQGRGTEAFF.